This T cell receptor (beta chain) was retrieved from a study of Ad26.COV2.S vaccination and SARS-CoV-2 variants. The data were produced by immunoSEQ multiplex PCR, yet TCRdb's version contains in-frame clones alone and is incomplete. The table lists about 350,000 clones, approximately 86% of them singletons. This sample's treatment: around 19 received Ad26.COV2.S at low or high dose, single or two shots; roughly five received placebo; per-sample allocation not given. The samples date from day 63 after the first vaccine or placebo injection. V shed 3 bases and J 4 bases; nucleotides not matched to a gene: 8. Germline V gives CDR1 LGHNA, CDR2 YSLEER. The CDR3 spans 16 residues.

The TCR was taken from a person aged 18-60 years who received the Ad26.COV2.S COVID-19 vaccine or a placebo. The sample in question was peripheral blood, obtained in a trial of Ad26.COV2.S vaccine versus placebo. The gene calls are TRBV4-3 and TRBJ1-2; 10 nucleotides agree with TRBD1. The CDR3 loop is CASSHQEGQGTYGYTF. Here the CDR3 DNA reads TGCGCCAGCAGCCACCAGGAGGGACAGGGGACCTATGGCTACACCTTC.